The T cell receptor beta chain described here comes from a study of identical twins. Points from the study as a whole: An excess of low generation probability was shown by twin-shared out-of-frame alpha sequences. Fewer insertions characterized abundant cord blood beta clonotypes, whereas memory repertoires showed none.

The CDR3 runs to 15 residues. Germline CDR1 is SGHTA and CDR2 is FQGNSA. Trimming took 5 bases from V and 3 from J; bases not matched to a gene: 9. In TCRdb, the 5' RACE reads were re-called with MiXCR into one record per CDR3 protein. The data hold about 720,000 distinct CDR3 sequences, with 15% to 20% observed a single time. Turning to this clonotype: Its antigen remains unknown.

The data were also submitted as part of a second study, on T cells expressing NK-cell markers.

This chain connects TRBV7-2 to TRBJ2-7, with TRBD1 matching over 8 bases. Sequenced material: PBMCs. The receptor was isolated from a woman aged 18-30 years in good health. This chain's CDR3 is CASSRSGTGYYEQYF. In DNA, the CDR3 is TGTGCCAGCAGCAGGTCCGGGACAGGATACTACGAGCAGTACTTC.